These 14 T cell receptor beta chains came from one sample sequenced in a study of control samples from healthy donors and cancer patients. Sequencing was performed with immunoSEQ multiplex PCR; in TCRdb, only in-frame clones are kept and a portion is missing. Of 100,000 to 120,000 clones in the sample, about four fifths are singletons; the top ten hold approximately 13%. Sample: blood. The receptors here all came from a woman aged 45-59 years in good health.

The chain carries TRBV24-1 and TRBJ2-3; D perhaps matches TRBD2 (5 bases). Germline lookup yields CDR1 KGHDR and CDR2 SFDVKD. The CDR3 is 19 amino acids. V dropped 9 bases and J dropped 2 bases, with 29 bases sitting between them. CDR3 DNA: TGTGCCACCGAGAATGGAAACCCGACGGCGGGCCAAATCACAGATACGCAGTATTTT. This codes for CATENGNPTAGQITDTQYF.

This clone turned up a few times. The V call is TRBV2, the J call TRBJ1-4; possible D gene TRBD1, 6 bases. Trimming removed 5 bases from V and 5 bases from J, with 12 bases in between. Germline assignment: CDR1 SNHLY and CDR2 FYNNEI. The CDR3 is 14 amino acids. CDR3 bases: TGTGCCAGCAGTACGACAACAGGGAATGAAAAACTGTTTTTT. Encoded protein: CASSTTTGNEKLFF.

The chain has TRBV5-5 and TRBJ2-7; 9 bases match TRBD1. This CDR3 is built from 18 residues. Losses at the gene ends were 5 bases for V and 2 bases for J; bases not matched to a gene: 17. Per germline, CDR1 SGHKS and CDR2 YYEKEE (reference sequence). CDR3 in amino acids: CASSFILRDRVQTYEQYF. The CDR3 DNA follows: TGTGCCAGCAGTTTTATTCTCCGGGACAGGGTCCAAACCTACGAGCAGTACTTC.

The chain carries TRBV10-2 and TRBJ2-1; TRBD2 aligns across 10 bases. Trimming at V came to 2 bases and at J to 7 bases, leaving 5 bases not matched to a gene. This CDR3 region has 15 residues. The germline V gene encodes CDR1 WSHSY and CDR2 SAAADI. The chain's CDR3 is CASSEPAGGPNEQFF. CDR3 coding DNA: TGCGCCAGCAGTGAGCCAGCGGGAGGGCCTAATGAGCAGTTCTTC.

The gene calls are TRBV19 and TRBJ1-2; D gene ambiguous. Germline V gene lookup returns CDR1 LNHDA and CDR2 SQIVND (reference sequence). The CDR3 contains 14 residues. Trimming removed 3 bases at V and 2 bases at J, with 10 bases between. The CDR3 spells CASSMFNINYGYTF. The CDR3 coding sequence is TGTGCCAGTAGTATGTTTAACATCAACTATGGCTACACCTTC.

This clone has a single count. The V call is TRBV5-4, the J call TRBJ1-2, with 12 bases fitting TRBD1. CDR3 size: 17 residues. The germline CDR1 and CDR2 sequences are SGHNT and YYREEE (reference sequence). The junction had 11 bases not matched to a gene; V was cut back by 4 bases and J by 4 bases. The CDR3 coding sequence is TGTGCCAGCAGCCCAGGGACAGGGGGCATAAAAAGCTATGGCTACACCTTC. Protein product: CASSPGTGGIKSYGYTF. Complete variable domain (other parts from reference TRBV5-4 and TRBJ1-2): ETGVTQSPTHLIKTRGQQVTLRCSSQSGHNTVSWYQQALGQGPQFIFQYYREEENGRGNFPPRFSGLQFPNYSSELNVNALELDDSALYLCASSPGTGGIKSYGYTFGSGTRLTVV.

The chain uses TRBV19 and TRBJ2-4; D is unclear. The CDR3 spans 17 residues. Trimming pared 0 bases from V and 6 bases from J, leaving 18 bases between. Germline V gene lookup returns CDR1 LNHDA and CDR2 SQIVND (reference sequence). CDR3 loop: CASSIDRSTRLGNIQYF. The CDR3 nucleotides read TGTGCCAGTAGTATAGATCGAAGCACCCGATTAGGAAACATTCAGTACTTC.

V usage is TRBV6-5 and J usage is TRBJ2-2; 8 nucleotides agree with TRBD2. V lost 6 bases, J lost 6 bases, and 9 bases stayed unmatched. CDR1 and CDR2 from the germline V gene are MNHEY and SVGAGI. This CDR3 is 15 amino acids long. CDR3 nucleotide sequence: TGTGCCAGCAGGACCTTAGCGGGGCGGGCCGGGGAGCTGTTTTTT. Protein product: CASRTLAGRAGELFF.

The rearrangement links TRBV28 to TRBJ2-1; 8 positions match TRBD1. Per germline, CDR1 MDHEN and CDR2 SYDVKM. V shed 7 bases, J shed 6 bases, and the junction held 8 bases outside the gene matches. The CDR3 sequence is 14 residues long. The CDR3 DNA follows: TGTGCCAGCAACCGGGACAGGTCGAGCAATGAGCAGTTCTTC. This encodes CASNRDRSSNEQFF.

The chain has TRBV9 and TRBJ1-2, with D tentatively TRBD1 (6 bases). The CDR3 spans 15 residues. The germline gives CDR1 SGDLS, CDR2 YYNGEE. Trimming took 3 bases from V and 1 from J, leaving 13 bases between them. This CDR3 reads CASSGVRGVNYGYTF. CDR3 DNA: TGTGCCAGCAGCGGTGTCAGGGGTGTTAACTATGGCTACACCTTC.

The chain uses TRBV10-3 and TRBJ2-3; no firm D call. V was shortened by 7 bases and J by 0 bases, with 11 bases between the two germline ends. The CDR3 has 14 residues. CDR1 ENHRY and CDR2 SYGVKD come from the germline V gene. In DNA form, the CDR3 reads TGTGCCATCACAGGTAGCCATAGCACAGATACGCAGTATTTT. This sequence encodes CAITGSHSTDTQYF.

This clone was counted once. This sequence joins TRBV7-9 and TRBJ1-1, with D perhaps TRBD1 (6 bases). The CDR3 sequence is 14 residues long. Trimming stripped 3 bases from V and 0 bases from J, with 8 bases between. Germline V gene data show CDR1 as SEHNR and CDR2 as FQNEAQ (reference sequence). CDR3 sequence (DNA): TGTGCCAGCAGCTTCAGGGGAATGAACACTGAAGCTTTCTTT. It encodes CASSFRGMNTEAFF.

The J gene is TRBJ1-1, the V gene TRBV19, with 8 bases that match TRBD1. Germline CDR1 and CDR2: LNHDA and SQIVND (reference sequence). This CDR3 is built from 12 residues. Unmatched junction bases numbered 3, after V lost 7 bases and J lost 5 bases. CDR3 coding DNA: TGTGCCAGTACGGACAGGGCGACTGAAGCTTTCTTT. Translating gives CASTDRATEAFF.

The chain has TRBV10-3 and TRBJ2-7; 8 nucleotides match TRBD1. The CDR3 covers 15 residues. Germline V gene data show CDR1 as ENHRY and CDR2 as SYGVKD. The J segment lost 4 bases and the V segment lost 3 bases, leaving 8 bases of the junction unmatched. CDR3 nucleotides: TGTGCCATCAGTGAATTCGTGGACAGGGATTACGAGCAGTACTTC. Amino acids: CAISEFVDRDYEQYF.